What follows are 8 T cell receptor beta chains derived from one specimen sequenced in a study of cytomegalovirus exposure and HLA in healthy donors. PCR used 60 Vbeta primers and 13 Jbeta primers. Produced via immunoSEQ multiplex PCR; TCRdb's table is partial and in-frame only. The sample has approximately 170,000 clones; around four fifths are singletons. Material: PBMCs. The receptors were sampled from a boy aged 2 to 10 in good health and CMV-seronegative.

This clone was found once. J is TRBJ2-2 and V is TRBV29-1; TRBD2 aligns across 8 bases. The length of the CDR3 is 13 residues. V was clipped by 4 bases and J by 8 bases; unmatched bases: 6. CDR1 is SQVTM, CDR2 ANQGSEA, per germline. CDR3 sequence (DNA): TGCAGCGTTGGTGCGGGAGGTGTGGGGGAGCTGTTTTTT. This codes for CSVGAGGVGELFF.

The gene calls are TRBV11-2 and TRBJ2-7, with 12 bases fitting TRBD2. This CDR3 comprises 15 residues. Germline CDR1 reads SGHAT; CDR2 reads FQNNGV. The junction had 4 bases not matched to a gene; V was cut back by 4 bases and J by 3 bases. The CDR3, as DNA: TGTGCCAGCAGCTCGACTAGCGGGGGCCTCTACGAGCAGTACTTC. This encodes CASSSTSGGLYEQYF.

This clone was observed a handful of times. The CDR3, as DNA: TGTGCCATCAGTGAAGCGGGAGGGTTAAGCTCCTACGAGCAGTACTTC. Its protein product is CAISEAGGLSSYEQYF. The rearrangement uses TRBV10-3 and TRBJ2-7; 10 bases are shared with TRBD2. V was pared by 3 bases and J by 0 bases, with 5 bases of the junction left unmatched. The germline gives CDR1 ENHRY, CDR2 SYGVKD. The CDR3 extends over 16 amino acids.

V is TRBV27 and J is TRBJ2-7, with unresolved D. Deletions cut 10 bases from V and 4 bases from J, with 8 bases between. The CDR3 consists of 10 residues. Germline CDR1 is MNHEY and CDR2 is SMNVEV (reference sequence). The CDR3 DNA reads as TGTGCCATCAAGACTTACGAGCAGTACTTC. It specifies CAIKTYEQYF.

This chain links TRBV6-6 with TRBJ2-5; tentatively, D is TRBD2 (6 bases). This CDR3 contains 13 residues. The V gene lost 6 bases and the J gene lost 2 bases, with 10 bases spanning the gap. Per germline, CDR1 MNHNY and CDR2 SVGAGI (reference sequence). The CDR3 DNA is TGTGCCAGCAGCAGGGACTCTCAAGAGACCCAGTACTTC. It is translated as CASSRDSQETQYF.

The gene calls are TRBV7-8 and TRBJ2-7; weak D call: TRBD1 (6 bases). Looked up from germline, CDR1 is SGHVS and CDR2 is FQNEAQ. Trimming shortened V by 6 bases and J by 0 bases, and 9 bases separated the two germline ends. The CDR3 length is 13 residues. CDR3 in amino acids: CASRPDSSYEQYF. CDR3 in DNA: TGTGCCAGCAGGCCGGACAGCTCCTACGAGCAGTACTTC.

V is TRBV5-6 and J is TRBJ2-7, with D possibly TRBD1 on 6 matching bases. The CDR3 runs to 13 residues. Trimming cost V 0 bases and J 3 bases, with 7 bases left between them. Germline V gene data show CDR1 as SGHDT and CDR2 as YYEEEE. In DNA form, the CDR3 reads TGTGCCAGCAGCTTGGAAGGGGGCTACGAGCAGTACGTC. This translates into CASSLEGGYEQYV.

The chain employs TRBV27 and TRBJ1-1; 7 nucleotides align to TRBD1. Germline V gene lookup returns CDR1 MNHEY and CDR2 SMNVEV (reference sequence). CDR3 size: 14 residues. Trimming at V came to 2 bases and at J to 4 bases, leaving 4 bases not matched to a gene. CDR3 protein: CASSLRTGATEAFF. The CDR3 DNA reads TGTGCCAGCAGTTTACGGACAGGTGCCACTGAAGCTTTCTTT.